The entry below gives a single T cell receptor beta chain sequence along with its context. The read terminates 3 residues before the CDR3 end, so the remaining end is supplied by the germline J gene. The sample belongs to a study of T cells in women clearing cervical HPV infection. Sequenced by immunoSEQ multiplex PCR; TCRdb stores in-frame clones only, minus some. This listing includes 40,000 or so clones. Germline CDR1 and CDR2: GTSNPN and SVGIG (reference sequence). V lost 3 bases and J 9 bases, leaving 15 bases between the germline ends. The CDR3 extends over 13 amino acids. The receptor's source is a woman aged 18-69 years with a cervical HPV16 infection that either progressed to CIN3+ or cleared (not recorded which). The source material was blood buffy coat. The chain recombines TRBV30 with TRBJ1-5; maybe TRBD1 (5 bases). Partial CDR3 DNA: TGTGCCTGGAGGTCCCGAGGGGAGGGGCCC. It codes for CAWRSRGEGP. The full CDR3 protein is CAWRSRGEGPQHF.